The 16 T cell receptor beta chains presented below share a single source sample, sequenced in a study of blood T cell repertoires in COVID-19. The data were produced by immunoSEQ multiplex PCR, yet TCRdb's version contains in-frame clones alone and is incomplete. The sample shows roughly 120,000 clones, 87% of them seen only once. The sequenced material came from peripheral blood. Source of these receptors: a human donor in a cohort sampled during active COVID-19.

The chain is built from TRBV29-1 and TRBJ1-1; possible D gene TRBD1, 5 bases. The CDR3 consists of 14 residues. Germline CDR1 reads SQVTM; CDR2 reads ANQGSEA. Between the trimmed V and J ends, which lost 7 bases and 1 base, there was a span of 16 bases. CDR3 DNA sequence: TGCAGCGCCTGGAGGGCGGGGGAGAACACTGAAGCTTTCTTT. Translation gives CSAWRAGENTEAFF.

The rearrangement links TRBV6-5 to TRBJ1-4; possibly TRBD1 for D (6 bases). V was pared by 4 bases and J by 5 bases, with 11 bases between. CDR1 and CDR2 from the germline V gene are MNHEY and SVGAGI. CDR3 size: 14 residues. The CDR3 spells CASSFSGQNEKLFF. The CDR3 bases are TGTGCCAGCAGTTTCTCCGGACAGAATGAAAAACTGTTTTTT.

This clone was observed a single time. This chain uses TRBV28 with TRBJ2-5; D is possibly TRBD2 (5 bases). Trimming shortened V by 1 base and J by 2 bases, and 14 bases separated the two germline ends. The CDR3 is 16 amino acids. Germline V gives CDR1 MDHEN, CDR2 SYDVKM. The DNA for the CDR3 is TGTGCCAGCAGTTTATCCTGGACGGGGTTGCAAGAGACCCAGTACTTC. Protein sequence: CASSLSWTGLQETQYF.

V usage is TRBV5-1 and J usage is TRBJ2-5; the D gene is possibly TRBD2 (6 bases). The V and J ends lost 0 bases and 5 bases respectively, with 11 bases between them. Looked up from germline, CDR1 is SGHRS and CDR2 is YFSETQ. The CDR3 sequence is 14 residues long. The CDR3 region has the DNA TGCGCCAGCAGCTTGGGGCCGGGGAGGGAGACCCAGTACTTC. Amino acid sequence: CASSLGPGRETQYF. The entire variable domain, with the rest obtained from reference TRBV5-1 and TRBJ2-5, is as follows: KAGVTQTPRYLIKTRGQQVTLSCSPISGHRSVSWYQQTPGQGLQFLFEYFSETQRNKGNFPGRFSGRQFSNSRSEMNVSTLELGDSALYLCASSLGPGRETQYFGPGTRLLVL.

This clone was picked up a small number of times. The rearrangement uses TRBV19 and TRBJ1-2, with D hard to call. This CDR3 comprises 13 residues. The V and J ends lost 2 bases and 5 bases respectively, with 9 bases between them. CDR1 LNHDA and CDR2 SQIVND come from the germline V gene (reference sequence). The CDR3 reads CASSIRSLYGYTF. The CDR3 nucleotides read TGTGCCAGTAGTATACGTTCCTTGTATGGCTACACCTTC.

The rearrangement uses TRBV5-1 and TRBJ2-5, with D perhaps TRBD1 (5 bases). V was trimmed by 7 bases and J by 5 bases, leaving 12 bases between them. Germline loops: CDR1 SGHRS, CDR2 YFSETQ. This CDR3 has 12 amino acids. CDR3 sequence (DNA): TGCGCCAGCTCTGCAGGGATGGAGACCCAGTACTTC. The encoded protein is CASSAGMETQYF.

The chain has TRBV5-1 and TRBJ2-3, with D maybe TRBD2 (6 bases). The germline V gene has CDR1 SGHRS and CDR2 YFSETQ. This CDR3 has 16 residues. With 0 bases removed from V and 0 bases from J, the gap between germline ends came to 11 bases. The CDR3 DNA follows: TGCGCCAGCAGCTTGGGGCTAGCGATAAGCACAGATACGCAGTATTTT. Residues: CASSLGLAISTDTQYF.

The chain carries TRBV5-1 and TRBJ1-6; possible D gene TRBD1, 6 bases. This CDR3 has 16 amino acids. V gave up 5 bases and J gave up 3 bases, with 15 bases separating them. The germline CDR1 and CDR2 sequences are SGHRS and YFSETQ. CDR3 sequence reads: CASSLTDSLYNSPLHF. Written as DNA, the CDR3 is TGCGCCAGCAGTTTAACGGACAGTCTCTATAATTCACCCCTCCACTTT.

This chain links TRBV23-1 with TRBJ1-5, with TRBD1 as a possible D gene (6 bases). TRBV23-1 is placed among ORFs of uncertain function. Trimming removed 0 bases at V and 0 bases at J, with 18 bases between. This CDR3 spans 19 amino acids. The DNA of the CDR3 is TGCGCCAGCAGTCAATCGAAATCGACAGGTCTAGGTAGCAATCAGCCCCAGCATTTT. It codes for CASSQSKSTGLGSNQPQHF.

Written as DNA, the CDR3 is TGTGCCAGCTCTTCCGCGGGACAGGGGGACACTGAAGCTTTCTTT. Its protein product is CASSSAGQGDTEAFF. The chain uses TRBV18 and TRBJ1-1; 11 positions match TRBD1. Germline CDR1 is KGHSH and CDR2 is LQKENI. This CDR3 is 15 amino acids long. The V gene end was trimmed by 6 bases and the J gene end by 3 bases; junction bases not matched to a gene: 6.

This chain uses TRBV11-2 with TRBJ1-2; TRBD1 aligns across 8 bases. With 8 bases clipped from V and 4 bases from J, the junction kept 3 bases outside the gene matches. The germline CDR1 and CDR2 sequences are SGHAT and FQNNGV. The CDR3 loop spans 12 amino acids. CDR3 sequence (DNA): TGTGCCAGCGGCACAGGGGGCTATGGCTACACCTTC. As protein: CASGTGGYGYTF.

Here the CDR3 reads CASSSLGTGIPNEQFF. In DNA form, the CDR3 reads TGTGCCAGCAGCTCCTTGGGGACAGGGATCCCCAATGAGCAGTTCTTC. V is TRBV7-2 and J is TRBJ2-1, with 9 nucleotides matching TRBD1. Trimming at V came to 4 bases and at J to 6 bases, leaving 10 bases not matched to a gene. The germline V gene encodes CDR1 SGHTA and CDR2 FQGNSA. The CDR3 is 16 amino acids.

The genes are TRBV18 and TRBJ2-1; 7 nucleotides line up with TRBD1. The CDR3 has 15 residues. The germline CDR1 and CDR2 sequences are KGHSH and LQKENI. Trimming took 3 bases from V and 5 from J; bases not matched to a gene: 7. The CDR3 reads CASSPDRVVHNEQFF. Written as DNA, the CDR3 is TGTGCCAGCTCACCCGACAGGGTTGTCCACAATGAGCAGTTCTTC.

The J gene is TRBJ2-7, the V gene TRBV7-9; TRBD1 matches 9 bases. V lost 7 bases to trimming and J lost 3 bases; unmatched junction nucleotides: 10. CDR1 and CDR2 from the germline V gene are SEHNR and FQNEAQ (reference sequence). The CDR3 contains 15 residues. The CDR3 loop reads CASIPLPGQGYEQYF. CDR3 in DNA: TGTGCCAGCATCCCCCTCCCGGGACAGGGCTACGAGCAGTACTTC.

This clone was counted a single time. The V call is TRBV19, the J call TRBJ1-1, with 7 bases fitting TRBD1. This CDR3 is 16 amino acids long. The ends lost 4 bases at V and 5 bases at J; junction bases unmatched: 13. The germline gives CDR1 LNHDA, CDR2 SQIVND (reference sequence). CDR3 coding DNA: TGTGCCAGTAGTACCCTCGGACAGGCGAGGCTGACTGAAGCTTTCTTT. Translation gives CASSTLGQARLTEAFF.

The CDR3 here is CASSMGQARKDEQYF. Here the CDR3 DNA reads TGCGCCAGCAGCATGGGACAGGCCCGAAAAGACGAGCAGTACTTC. The J gene is TRBJ2-7, the V gene TRBV4-1, with TRBD1 identical over 8 bases. The trim removed 5 bases at V and 5 bases at J, leaving 11 bases unmatched. This CDR3 is 15 amino acids long. Germline lookup yields CDR1 MGHRA and CDR2 YSYEKL.